The present T cell receptor beta chain was sequenced within a study of blood T cell repertoires in COVID-19. Study information: The study drew acute and convalescent COVID-19 samples from the United States, Italy and Spain.

Authors' analysis steps: Amplified reference gene primers provided the basis for estimating nucleated cell counts. Sequenced by immunoSEQ multiplex PCR; TCRdb stores in-frame clones only, minus some. V and J calls and clone size are those listed in that table; D and trimming were worked out from the DNA. The sample lists about 350,000 clones, around 90% seen once, with roughly 4% in the top ten. The receptor was isolated from a woman aged 55 to 70 with COVID-19, enrolled during active disease. The sample taken for sequencing was peripheral blood.

In nucleotides, the CDR3 is TGTGCCAGTAGTTGGCGGAGGAACACTGAAGCTTTCTTT. Its protein product is CASSWRRNTEAFF. This sequence joins TRBV19 and TRBJ1-1; D is uncertain. This CDR3 comprises 13 residues. V was shortened by 5 bases and J by 1 base, with 8 bases between the two germline ends. Per the germline V gene, CDR1 is LNHDA and CDR2 is SQIVND (reference sequence).